The 22 T cell receptor beta chains below come from one sample, sequenced in a study of blood T cell repertoires in COVID-19. Some clones are missing from TCRdb's copy, which holds only in-frame ones; the method was immunoSEQ multiplex PCR. This table has some 77,000 clones, roughly 85% appearing once. Material: peripheral blood. These receptor sequences come from a man younger than 45 with acute or convalescent COVID-19.

This clone showed up just a few times. The rearrangement joins TRBV4-3 to TRBJ2-3; tentatively, D is TRBD2 (6 bases). The V end was cut by 1 base, the J end by 4 bases, with 9 bases between. CDR3 length equals 14 residues. Per germline, CDR1 LGHNA and CDR2 YSLEER. DNA for the CDR3: TGCGCCAGCAGCCAAGTCGGGGGAGCAGATACGCAGTATTTT. This codes for CASSQVGGADTQYF.

The chain has TRBV2 and TRBJ2-1, with 11 bases matching TRBD1. The trim removed 6 bases at V and 10 bases at J, leaving 14 bases unmatched. Germline V gene lookup returns CDR1 SNHLY and CDR2 FYNNEI. This CDR3 has 16 residues. The CDR3 DNA follows: TGTGCCAGCAGCGACGGACAGGGGGCCTGGGTGGAAGAGCAGTTCTTC. Translation: CASSDGQGAWVEEQFF. The entire variable domain, with the rest obtained from reference TRBV2 and TRBJ2-1, is as follows: EPEVTQTPSHQVTQMGQEVILRCVPISNHLYFYWYRQILGQKVEFLVSFYNNEISEKSEIFDDQFSVERPDGSNFTLKIRSTKLEDSAMYFCASSDGQGAWVEEQFFGPGTRLTVL.

This clone has a single count. The chain has TRBV28 and TRBJ2-7; TRBD1 matches at 8 bases. With 6 bases clipped from V and 7 bases from J, the junction kept 8 bases outside the gene matches. In germline, CDR1 is MDHEN, CDR2 SYDVKM. The CDR3 loop spans 13 amino acids. This CDR3 reads CASSRPGTGEQYF. CDR3 bases: TGTGCCAGCAGCCGTCCCGGGACAGGTGAGCAGTACTTC.

The V gene is TRBV5-1, the J gene TRBJ1-1; 9 nucleotides align to TRBD1. The CDR3 covers 14 residues. V dropped 3 bases and J dropped 7; count of bases not matched to a gene: 7. Germline CDR1 SGHRS, CDR2 YFSETQ. In nucleotides, the CDR3 is TGCGCCAGCAGCTGGGGACAGGGAAGGGTTGAAGCTTTCTTT. Its protein product is CASSWGQGRVEAFF. Full variable domain (rest looked up from reference TRBV5-1 and TRBJ1-1): KAGVTQTPRYLIKTRGQQVTLSCSPISGHRSVSWYQQTPGQGLQFLFEYFSETQRNKGNFPGRFSGRQFSNSRSEMNVSTLELGDSALYLCASSWGQGRVEAFFGQGTRLTVV.

This clone was recorded a few times. The chain couples TRBV28 to TRBJ2-1, with D possibly being TRBD1 (5 bases). Germline V gene lookup returns CDR1 MDHEN and CDR2 SYDVKM. The V end was cut by 3 bases, the J end by 5 bases, with 5 bases between. The CDR3 loop spans 12 amino acids. CDR3 sequence: CASSLTDNEQFF. CDR3 in DNA: TGTGCCAGCAGTTTGACAGACAATGAGCAGTTCTTC.

This rearrangement joins TRBV5-1 to TRBJ1-2; a weak D match, TRBD1 (6 bases). Trimming removed 3 bases at V and 7 bases at J, with 13 bases between. CDR3 size: 13 residues. In germline, CDR1 is SGHRS, CDR2 YFSETQ. Written as DNA, the CDR3 is TGCGCCAGCAGCTATAACAGGGATGGTGGCTACACCTTC. Translated, it gives CASSYNRDGGYTF. The entire variable domain, with the rest obtained from reference TRBV5-1 and TRBJ1-2, is as follows: KAGVTQTPRYLIKTRGQQVTLSCSPISGHRSVSWYQQTPGQGLQFLFEYFSETQRNKGNFPGRFSGRQFSNSRSEMNVSTLELGDSALYLCASSYNRDGGYTFGSGTRLTVV.

The rearrangement joins TRBV7-2 to TRBJ1-5, with D possibly matching TRBD1 (5 bases). This CDR3 region has 14 residues. The germline V gene has CDR1 SGHTA and CDR2 FQGNSA. Trimming shortened V by 5 bases and J by 8 bases, and 16 bases separated the two germline ends. Here the CDR3 reads CASSPRSSGEPQHF. DNA for the CDR3: TGTGCCAGCAGCCCAAGGAGCTCGGGGGAGCCCCAGCATTTT.

The chain employs TRBV6-5 and TRBJ2-7, with a weak D call TRBD2 (6 bases). Germline CDR1 is MNHEY and CDR2 is SVGAGI. The CDR3 has 14 amino acids. Trimming took off 7 bases at V and 9 bases at J, with 22 bases between the two ends. The CDR3 spells CASTTPGTQRRQYF. The CDR3 nucleotides read TGTGCCAGCACCACCCCGGGGACTCAAAGAAGGCAGTACTTC.

The V call is TRBV12-3 or TRBV12-4, the J call TRBJ1-2; D is uncertain. The germline V and J ends were trimmed by 6 bases and 6 bases, with 11 bases remaining between them. This CDR3 has 12 residues. This CDR3 is CASRAGGNGYTF. The CDR3 DNA is TGTGCCAGCAGGGCCGGCGGGAATGGCTACACCTTC.

V is TRBV4-1 and J is TRBJ2-7, with 8 bases aligning to TRBD2. In germline, CDR1 is MGHRA, CDR2 YSYEKL. This CDR3 spans 15 amino acids. The V segment lost 1 base and the J segment 3 bases; nucleotides outside the gene matches: 5. Here the CDR3 reads CASSQGSGTHYEQYF. CDR3 coding DNA: TGCGCCAGCAGCCAAGGTAGCGGGACCCACTACGAGCAGTACTTC.

The CDR3 loop reads CASSLDRGYNEQFF. In nucleotides, the CDR3 is TGTGCCAGCAGCTTAGACAGGGGTTACAATGAGCAGTTCTTC. The V gene is TRBV7-3, the J gene TRBJ2-1; 8 bases are shared with TRBD1. V was pared by 2 bases and J by 4 bases, with 1 base of the junction left unmatched. The CDR3 totals 14 residues. Germline CDR1 reads SGHTA; CDR2 reads FQGTGA. The whole variable domain, filled in from reference TRBV7-3 and TRBJ2-1, reads GAGVSQTPSNKVTEKGKYVELRCDPISGHTALYWYRQSLGQGPEFLIYFQGTGAADDSGLPNDRFFAVRPEGSVSTLKIQRTERGDSAVYLCASSLDRGYNEQFFGPGTRLTVL.

The J gene is TRBJ1-1, the V gene TRBV6-1, with D unresolved. CDR1 MNHNS and CDR2 SASEGT come from the germline V gene. V gave up 2 bases and J gave up 7 bases, with 14 bases separating them. The CDR3 spans 14 residues. The DNA of the CDR3 is TGTGCCAGCAGTGAAACCTTCGGACGGGGTGAAGCTTTCTTT. Amino acids: CASSETFGRGEAFF.

In its sample, this clone was seen once. This chain uses TRBV28 with TRBJ2-3; D is undetermined. This CDR3 has 14 amino acids. Trimming took 6 bases from V and 2 from J, leaving 12 bases between them. Germline V gives CDR1 MDHEN, CDR2 SYDVKM. The DNA of the CDR3 is TGTGCCAGCAGGGCGGCCGGGTTCACAGATACGCAGTATTTT. This gives the protein CASRAAGFTDTQYF.

In DNA, the CDR3 is TGTGCCAGCAGCTTAGGGAGTAGGGAGACCCAGTACTTC. Protein product: CASSLGSRETQYF. This rearrangement joins TRBV7-6 to TRBJ2-5; no definite D call. The CDR3 extends over 13 amino acids. The germline V and J ends were trimmed by 1 base and 5 bases, with 8 bases remaining between them. Germline V gene data show CDR1 as SGHVS and CDR2 as FNYEAQ.

Here the CDR3 reads CASSEQAINYGYTF. CDR3 DNA: TGTGCCAGCAGTGAACAGGCGATTAACTATGGCTACACCTTC. V usage is TRBV2 and J usage is TRBJ1-2, with D unresolved. CDR1 and CDR2 (germline): SNHLY, FYNNEI. The CDR3 loop spans 14 amino acids. V gave up 2 bases and J gave up 1 base, with 8 bases separating them.

The V gene is TRBV11-2, the J gene TRBJ2-3; 9 bases match TRBD2. Germline loops: CDR1 SGHAT, CDR2 FQNNGV. The CDR3 spans 15 residues. V was clipped by 2 bases and J by 0 bases; unmatched bases: 0. CDR3 DNA sequence: TGTGCCAGCAGCTTAAGCGGGAGGAGCACAGATACGCAGTATTTT. Translation gives CASSLSGRSTDTQYF.

This rearrangement joins TRBV28 to TRBJ1-6; 9 bases line up with TRBD1. This CDR3 spans 15 amino acids. CDR1 is MDHEN, CDR2 SYDVKM, per germline. The J segment lost 9 bases and the V segment lost 1 base, leaving 4 bases of the junction unmatched. The CDR3 nucleotides read TGTGCCAGCAGTTTATCCGGGACAGGGAGTTCACCCCTCCACTTT. Its translation: CASSLSGTGSSPLHF.

The rearrangement uses TRBV3-1 (or the pseudogene TRBV3-2) and TRBJ2-1, with 8 bases aligning to TRBD2. Trimming took 4 bases from V and 2 from J; bases not matched to a gene: 4. Germline values: CDR1 LGHDT, CDR2 YNNKEL (reference sequence). The CDR3 is made up of 15 amino acids. CDR3 sequence reads: CASSRTGLAYNEQFF. For the CDR3, the DNA is TGTGCCAGCAGCCGTACGGGACTAGCCTACAATGAGCAGTTCTTC.

This rearrangement joins TRBV28 to TRBJ1-2; no reliable D call. Trimming took off 5 bases at V and 8 bases at J, with 24 bases between the two ends. This CDR3 contains 16 residues. The germline CDR1 and CDR2 sequences are MDHEN and SYDVKM. The CDR3 sequence: CASSPLGDKKAVGYTF. For the CDR3, the DNA is TGTGCCAGCAGTCCCCTCGGAGATAAAAAGGCAGTAGGCTACACCTTC.

V is TRBV6-5 and J is TRBJ1-1; no firm D call. The CDR3 loop spans 12 amino acids. Trimming shortened V by 4 bases and J by 5 bases, and 8 bases separated the two germline ends. Germline loops: CDR1 MNHEY, CDR2 SVGAGI. The CDR3 loop is CASSSGVTEAFF. CDR3 DNA sequence: TGTGCCAGCAGTTCGGGAGTAACTGAAGCTTTCTTT.

CDR3 DNA: TGTGCCACCAGTGAACCCGGACAGGGCAATCAGCCCCAGCATTTT. It codes for CATSEPGQGNQPQHF. The J gene is TRBJ1-5, the V gene TRBV24-1; 7 nucleotides match TRBD1. V was clipped by 4 bases and J by 2 bases; unmatched bases: 4. CDR3 length equals 15 residues. Germline V gene sequence: CDR1 KGHDR, CDR2 SFDVKD.

The rearrangement uses TRBV24-1 and TRBJ2-3, with TRBD1 matching 10 bases. V lost 3 bases and J lost 2; bases outside the gene matches: 7. CDR1 is KGHDR, CDR2 SFDVKD, per germline. CDR3 length: 17 residues. CDR3 bases: TGTGCCACCAGTGATGGGGGACAGGGGACTTACACAGATACGCAGTATTTT. Amino acids: CATSDGGQGTYTDTQYF.